This is a list of T cell receptor beta chains from one sample in a study of CD8 T cells in ankylosing spondylitis. TCRdb reprocessed the 5' RACE reads with MiXCR, giving one entry per CDR3 protein. Of over 200,000 distinct CDR3 sequences in the sample, roughly a tenth are singletons; the top ten hold roughly 23%. Sequencing was carried out using blood, either unsorted or a sorted T cell fraction (not recorded which). Receptors originate from a male donor with ankylosing spondylitis or in good health (not recorded which). Both conserved end residues are part of each CDR3. Rows may omit the clone size; those that give it use once, few, many or a size class.

j_call clone_size v_call cdr3_aa
TRBJ1-6 NA TRBV5-5 CASSLGELIYSPLHF
TRBJ1-5 many TRBV5-1 CASSRSPPVWDRGTSNQPQHF
TRBJ2-7 many TRBV29-1 CSVEGTWGYEQYF
TRBJ2-5 NA TRBV20-1 CSAPPPNSAQETQYF
TRBJ1-2 many TRBV27 CASSQSGQGYGYTF
TRBJ1-1 many TRBV3-2 CASSQDVSPGTEAFF
TRBJ1-3 NA TRBV6-5 CASSFTGGAGGNTIYF
TRBJ2-2 NA TRBV24-1 CATSDPTGDTGELFF
TRBJ2-7 NA TRBV7-8 CASSARRESEQYF
TRBJ2-1 few TRBV11-2 CASSYDRGSYNEQFF
TRBJ2-3 many TRBV11-1 CASSPGGSPDTQYF
TRBJ2-5 NA TRBV27 CASSFIGTEETQYF
TRBJ2-1 many TRBV6-2/TRBV6-3 CASSYPNEQFF
TRBJ2-3 few TRBV7-2 CASSLALVWDTQYF
TRBJ1-1 few TRBV5-1 CASSLSRVPNTEAFF
TRBJ1-1 many TRBV5-1 CASSLVGTEDTEAFF
TRBJ1-2 many TRBV5-1 CASSPTGQANYGYTF
TRBJ2-7 many TRBV9 CASSPWGEGYEQYF
TRBJ2-1 NA TRBV14 CASRDLTGNEQFF
TRBJ2-4 NA TRBV28 CATRTGGEKNIQYF
TRBJ2-7 many TRBV7-9 CASSSPSGGGASEQYF
TRBJ2-3 many TRBV10-3 CAISSRGIGTDTQYF
TRBJ1-2 NA TRBV12-3/TRBV12-4 CASSPGWGPAYGYTF
TRBJ1-5 many TRBV5-1 CASSLAGAEQPQHF
TRBJ2-7 many TRBV2 CASSFIRVEQYF
TRBJ2-1 many TRBV9 CASSLGRGLSEASYNEQFF
TRBJ2-3 many TRBV10-3 CAISLTSGTDTQYF
TRBJ1-1 few TRBV25-1 CASSGDRGNTEAFF
TRBJ2-5 few TRBV3-1 CASSPWTSGAQETQYF